The entry below describes one TCR beta chain. This entry is derived from a study of T-cell reconstitution after alpha-beta-depleted transplantation in children. Construction of the TCRbeta library involved unique molecular identifiers. TCRdb independently ran MiXCR on the PCR reads; one entry per CDR3 protein. The top ten clones hold less than 5% of a sample with about 610,000 distinct CDR3 sequences, roughly 10% of them seen once. There are 13 residues in the CDR3. Trimming took 2 bases from V and 6 from J; bases not matched to a gene: 3. The V and J genes are TRBV12-3 or TRBV12-4 and TRBJ2-7; 8 bases agree with TRBD2. The TCR originated in a human donor who donated a stem cell graft to a child with acute myeloid leukemia. The input for sequencing was PBMCs from the stem cell graft donor, taken from the stem cell graft. CDR3 in DNA: TGTGCCAGCAGTTTAACGGGAGGGCTCGAGCAGTACTTC. Its protein product is CASSLTGGLEQYF.